The T cell receptor (beta chain) described here comes from a study of read filtering for tumor transcriptome and immune sequencing. Study at large: Whole-transcriptome libraries were prepared after DNase treatment.

Findings and limits, study-wide: Without single-read clonotypes, shared clonotype proportions correlated more between IR-seq and RNA-seq.

V dropped 3 bases and J dropped 1; count of bases not matched to a gene: 1. The CDR3 loop spans 15 amino acids. Germline lookup yields CDR1 SGHVS and CDR2 FNYEAQ. Molecular barcoded adaptors covering alpha/delta and beta/gamma chains were used on roughly 370 ng RNA. In TCRdb, the reads were re-called with MiXCR into one record per CDR3 protein. The table includes 46,000 or so distinct CDR3 sequences, roughly 19% detected once. By frequency in the sample, this clonotype is medium-sized. Its antigen is unidentified. The chain recombines TRBV7-6 with TRBJ2-1; 9 bases agree with TRBD1. Sample: a population of CD138-negative cells sorted from bone marrow. This receptor was identified in a donor over 35 with multiple myeloma. The CDR3 region is CASSFDRGSYNEQFF. CDR3 DNA: TGTGCCAGCAGCTTTGACAGGGGGTCCTACAATGAGCAGTTCTTC.